The T cell receptor beta chain under discussion was sequenced for a study of patients and donors after allogeneic stem cell transplantation (dated by TCRdb to 2020 to 2021). As to this clonotype: This receptor's antigen is unknown. No base quality information exists; no much larger clone differs at one position.

The germline V gene gives CDR1 as SGHRS and CDR2 as YFSETQ. V gives up 1 base and J gives up 2 bases, and the segment between their germline ends measures 10 bases. The CDR3 holds 15 amino acids from the cysteine to the phenylalanine. Only CDR3 DNA is held: 45 bases, read in frame from base 1. The library relied on RT-PCR. Instrument used: NextSeq 550. TCRdb applied fastp at Q25 and MiXCR to the public reads, then kept only in-frame beta chains. A single entry per CDR3 protein holds the most common genes and DNA from its merged rows. Within this sample are about a million distinct CDR3 sequences, with 15% to 20% of them counted one time only. Together, the top ten hold 6% of the sample.

The chain joins TRBV5-1 to TRBJ1-5; the D gene remains uncertain. This sequence originates from a human donor who was either an allogeneic HSCT recipient or a stem cell or donor lymphocyte infusion donor (not recorded which). It is not recorded whose cells these are; they may come from a transplant donor. Sequences were obtained from blood, either unsorted or a sorted T cell fraction (not recorded which). The CDR3 is CASSLSKGGNQPQHF. In nucleotides, the sequence is TGCGCCAGCAGCTTGTCAAAGGGTGGCAATCAGCCCCAGCATTTT.